The 23 T cell receptor beta chains below all came from one sample that was sequenced in a study of blood T cell repertoires in COVID-19. Produced via immunoSEQ multiplex PCR; TCRdb's table is partial and in-frame only. The sample shows about 100,000 clones, approximately 91% of them seen only once. Source material: peripheral blood. These receptor sequences come from a woman aged 60-75 years with acute or convalescent COVID-19.

This chain joins TRBV30 and TRBJ1-3; maybe TRBD1 (5 bases). Trimming shortened V by 5 bases and J by 0 bases, and 11 bases separated the two germline ends. The CDR3 contains 14 residues. CDR1 is GTSNPN, CDR2 SVGIG, per germline (reference sequence). The CDR3 DNA follows: TGTGCCTGGCGGGACTCCGGCTCTGGAAACACCATATATTTT. Translated: CAWRDSGSGNTIYF.

This chain connects TRBV3-1 (or the pseudogene TRBV3-2) to TRBJ1-1; tentative D call: TRBD1 (5 bases). The CDR3 has 14 residues. Germline-derived CDR1 and CDR2 are LGHDT and YNNKEL (reference sequence). Trimming cost V 2 bases and J 1 base, with 8 bases left between them. The CDR3 nucleotides are TGTGCCAGCAGCCAACTTACAGGGAACACTGAAGCTTTCTTT. Translation gives CASSQLTGNTEAFF.

The chain joins TRBV3-1 (or the pseudogene TRBV3-2) to TRBJ1-2; D is uncertain. The germline V gene has CDR1 LGHDT and CDR2 YNNKEL (reference sequence). V was cut by 1 base and J by 1 base, with 16 bases left in between. This CDR3 spans 17 amino acids. CDR3 bases: TGTGCCAGCAGCCAAGTTTCCCTGAGACAAGATAACTATGGCTACACCTTC. Residues: CASSQVSLRQDNYGYTF.

The V call is TRBV29-1, the J call TRBJ2-2; 12 bases map to TRBD2. After removal of 4 bases from V and 7 bases from J, the junction contained 4 bases not matched to a gene. The length of the CDR3 is 14 residues. Per the germline V gene, CDR1 is SQVTM and CDR2 is ANQGSEA. The CDR3 DNA sequence: TGCAGCGTTGTACTAGCGGGAGGTGTCGGGGAGCTGTTTTTT. Translated: CSVVLAGGVGELFF.

J is TRBJ1-1 and V is TRBV4-1; no clear D gene. The length of the CDR3 is 14 residues. The V and J ends lost 0 bases and 4 bases respectively, with 9 bases between them. Germline V gives CDR1 MGHRA, CDR2 YSYEKL. CDR3 in amino acids: CASSQDPLSTEAFF. The CDR3 DNA sequence: TGCGCCAGCAGCCAAGATCCCCTATCCACTGAAGCTTTCTTT.

The gene calls are TRBV7-9 and TRBJ1-6, with a possible D match to TRBD1 (5 bases). Per the germline V gene, CDR1 is SEHNR and CDR2 is FQNEAQ (reference sequence). The CDR3 covers 15 residues. V was cut by 5 bases and J by 5 bases, with 13 bases left in between. The DNA of the CDR3 is TGTGCCAGCAGCGGCCCGGCGGGGGATAATTCACCCCTCCACTTT. Translating gives CASSGPAGDNSPLHF.

This sequence joins TRBV27 and TRBJ2-1, with 11 bases matching TRBD2. Germline values: CDR1 MNHEY, CDR2 SMNVEV (reference sequence). The CDR3 covers 15 residues. V dropped 5 bases and J dropped 4; count of bases not matched to a gene: 4. The CDR3 region has the DNA TGTGCCAGCAGTACCGGGACTAGCGGATACAATGAGCAGTTCTTC. Its protein is CASSTGTSGYNEQFF.

The CDR3 here is CASSLDRGTEAFF. In DNA form, the CDR3 reads TGTGCCAGCAGCCTGGACAGGGGCACTGAAGCTTTCTTT. The V gene is TRBV7-9, the J gene TRBJ1-1, with 9 bases fitting TRBD1. The ends lost 5 bases at V and 4 bases at J; junction bases unmatched: 2. This CDR3 has 13 residues. Looked up from germline, CDR1 is SEHNR and CDR2 is FQNEAQ (reference sequence).

The rearrangement joins TRBV6-6 to TRBJ2-5; TRBD2 aligns across 11 bases. The length of the CDR3 is 16 residues. The V gene end was trimmed by 0 bases and the J gene end by 5 bases; junction bases not matched to a gene: 5. Germline lookup yields CDR1 MNHNY and CDR2 SVGAGI (reference sequence). The CDR3 here is CASSYSLAGVMETQYF. The DNA of the CDR3 is TGTGCCAGCAGTTACTCACTAGCGGGAGTTATGGAGACCCAGTACTTC.

The chain links TRBV11-2 to TRBJ1-6; D may be TRBD1 (6 bases). The V end was cut by 2 bases, the J end by 7 bases, with 9 bases between. The CDR3 runs to 14 residues. Germline CDR1 SGHAT, CDR2 FQNNGV. CDR3 sequence: CASSLMTGNSPLHF. In DNA form, the CDR3 reads TGTGCCAGCAGCTTAATGACAGGAAATTCACCCCTCCACTTT.

This sequence joins TRBV28 and TRBJ2-7, with 8 bases aligning to TRBD1. V trimming: 7 bases; J trimming: 1 base; junction bases outside the gene matches: 9. This CDR3 is built from 15 residues. Germline V gene sequence: CDR1 MDHEN, CDR2 SYDVKM. Here the CDR3 reads CASTPGTGSSYEQYF. The CDR3 region has the DNA TGTGCCAGCACCCCAGGGACAGGCTCATCCTACGAGCAGTACTTC.

This rearrangement joins TRBV5-4 to TRBJ1-5, with D unresolved. CDR3 length equals 13 residues. Germline CDR1 and CDR2: SGHNT and YYREEE (reference sequence). Trimming took off 2 bases at V and 5 bases at J, with 8 bases between the two ends. CDR3 in DNA: TGTGCCAGCAGCTTTCCTCCGGATCAGCCCCAGCATTTT. Translation: CASSFPPDQPQHF.

V usage is TRBV11-2 and J usage is TRBJ1-4, with D perhaps matching TRBD1 (5 bases). Germline values: CDR1 SGHAT, CDR2 FQNNGV. The CDR3 spans 15 residues. With 5 bases removed from V and 4 bases from J, the gap between germline ends came to 14 bases. The DNA for the CDR3 is TGTGCCAGCAGCCGTGGGTCCGGACATAATGAAAAACTGTTTTTT. Its protein product is CASSRGSGHNEKLFF.

V and J are TRBV7-8 and TRBJ1-1, with 7 bases identical to TRBD1. Per the germline V gene, CDR1 is SGHVS and CDR2 is FQNEAQ. CDR3 length: 13 amino acids. V lost 5 bases to trimming and J lost 3 bases; unmatched junction nucleotides: 3. The CDR3 spells CASSRGQDTEAFF. The DNA of the CDR3 is TGTGCCAGCAGCCGCGGACAGGACACTGAAGCTTTCTTT.

The V and J genes are TRBV7-3 and TRBJ2-1; TRBD2 matches 14 bases. The length of the CDR3 is 16 residues. With V trimmed by 0 bases and J by 7 bases, 2 bases remained unmatched. Germline V gene sequence: CDR1 SGHTA, CDR2 FQGTGA. For the CDR3, the DNA is TGTGCCAGCAGCTTAACCCGGACTAGCGGGAGGAATGAGCAGTTCTTC. Protein sequence: CASSLTRTSGRNEQFF.

The chain uses TRBV3-1 (or the pseudogene TRBV3-2) and TRBJ1-2, with TRBD1 as a possible D gene (6 bases). V was cut by 1 base and J by 9 bases, with 9 bases left in between. CDR3 length: 12 residues. CDR1 and CDR2 from the germline V gene are LGHDT and YNNKEL (reference sequence). Here the CDR3 reads CASSQAGVSYTF. The CDR3 DNA is TGTGCCAGCAGCCAAGCAGGGGTAAGCTACACCTTC.

The rearrangement joins TRBV3-1 (or the pseudogene TRBV3-2) to TRBJ1-2; 11 bases map to TRBD1. Trimming cost V 5 bases and J 8 bases; bases outside gene matches: 10. Germline CDR1 LGHDT, CDR2 YNNKEL (reference sequence). The CDR3 covers 15 residues. For the CDR3, the DNA is TGTGCCAGCAGCGAACTCTGGACAGGGGGCGCAGGCTACACCTTC. Translating it yields CASSELWTGGAGYTF.

This chain joins TRBV28 and TRBJ2-1; 11 positions match TRBD2. The germline V gene encodes CDR1 MDHEN and CDR2 SYDVKM. Trimming cost V 4 bases and J 9 bases; bases outside gene matches: 8. There are 15 residues in the CDR3. CDR3 loop: CASSSGLAEVGEQFF. CDR3 in DNA: TGTGCCAGCAGTTCGGGACTAGCGGAGGTCGGTGAGCAGTTCTTC. The full variable domain, in which reference TRBV28 and TRBJ2-1 provide the parts outside the CDR3, is DVKVTQSSRYLVKRTGEKVFLECVQDMDHENMFWYRQDPGLGLRLIYFSYDVKMKEKGDIPEGYSVSREKKERFSLILESASTNQTSMYLCASSSGLAEVGEQFFGPGTRLTVL.

CDR3 residues: CASSLRDSAFGNTIYF. CDR3 nucleotide sequence: TGTGCCAGCAGCTTAAGGGACTCAGCCTTTGGAAACACCATATATTTT. J is TRBJ1-3 and V is TRBV7-8, with TRBD1 as a possible D gene (5 bases). The CDR3 covers 16 residues. Germline values: CDR1 SGHVS, CDR2 FQNEAQ. The ends were cut back, 2 bases at V and 3 bases at J, with 14 bases in the middle.

This chain connects TRBV6-2 or TRBV6-3 to TRBJ1-2; D not certain. The germline gives CDR1 MNHEY, CDR2 SVGEGT. The CDR3 runs to 13 residues. V lost 2 bases and J 3 bases, leaving 7 bases between the germline ends. CDR3 DNA sequence: TGTGCCAGCAGTTACGGCCCTTACTATGGCTACACCTTC. As protein: CASSYGPYYGYTF.

This clone occurred a few times. This chain connects TRBV4-1 to TRBJ2-1; TRBD2 matches 9 bases. Losses at the gene ends were 5 bases for V and 9 bases for J; bases not matched to a gene: 14. This CDR3 has 16 amino acids. The germline gives CDR1 MGHRA, CDR2 YSYEKL. Here the CDR3 DNA reads TGCGCCAGCAGCTACGCCCCTGTAGCGGGAGTGGCTGAGCAGTTCTTC. Protein product: CASSYAPVAGVAEQFF.

V is TRBV28 and J is TRBJ1-2; a possible D gene is TRBD1 (6 bases). Germline V gives CDR1 MDHEN, CDR2 SYDVKM. The CDR3 has 13 residues. The V and J ends lost 7 bases and 1 base respectively, with 10 bases between them. CDR3 sequence: CASKTGNNYGYTF. The CDR3 nucleotides are TGTGCCAGCAAGACAGGCAATAACTATGGCTACACCTTC.

This sequence joins TRBV27 and TRBJ1-2; 8 bases are a match to TRBD1. CDR1 MNHEY and CDR2 SMNVEV come from the germline V gene (reference sequence). The CDR3 loop spans 14 amino acids. V lost 3 bases, J lost 7 bases, and 7 bases stayed unmatched. CDR3 residues: CASSFSGGAVGYTF. The DNA of the CDR3 is TGTGCCAGCAGTTTCTCAGGGGGCGCGGTTGGCTACACCTTC.